A single sample gave rise to the 26 T cell receptor beta chains below, sequenced in a study of cytotoxic CD8 clonotypes in ibrutinib-treated CLL. Clones were sequenced by immunoSEQ multiplex PCR, and TCRdb holds only the in-frame ones, with some missing. The repertoire consists of fewer than 90,000 clones, with around two thirds occurring once and the leading ten covering approximately 5.2%. The starting material was PBMCs, obtained after 12 months of ibrutinib treatment. Source of these receptors: a human donor with chronic lymphocytic leukemia.

The CDR3 DNA reads as TGTGCCAGCAGGGGCCGGGGGACCTATAATTCACCCCTCCACTTT. Translating it yields CASRGRGTYNSPLHF. The J gene is TRBJ1-6, the V gene TRBV6-1; perhaps TRBD1 as D (5 bases). V dropped 6 bases and J dropped 2 bases, with 11 bases sitting between them. The CDR3 runs to 15 residues. Germline CDR1 reads MNHNS; CDR2 reads SASEGT.

This chain joins TRBV4-3 and TRBJ2-5, with D uncertain. This CDR3 has 15 amino acids. Germline CDR1 reads LGHNA; CDR2 reads YSLEER. Trimming took 0 bases from V and 0 from J, leaving 8 bases between them. The CDR3 sequence: CASSQDVGYQETQYF. The CDR3 region has the DNA TGCGCCAGCAGCCAAGATGTCGGGTACCAAGAGACCCAGTACTTC.

In its sample, this clone was seen a few times. The J gene is TRBJ1-4, the V gene TRBV6-5; D is perhaps TRBD1 (5 bases). V shed 2 bases and J shed 7 bases, with 8 bases lying between them. Germline-derived CDR1 and CDR2 are MNHEY and SVGAGI. The CDR3 is made up of 13 amino acids. CDR3: CASSYEGSEKLFF. CDR3 DNA sequence: TGTGCCAGCAGTTACGAGGGGAGTGAAAAACTGTTTTTT.

The chain combines TRBV28 with TRBJ2-3; D is perhaps TRBD1 or TRBD2 (5 bases each). This CDR3 comprises 14 residues. The germline V and J ends were trimmed by 3 bases and 12 bases, with 19 bases remaining between them. Germline CDR1 is MDHEN and CDR2 is SYDVKM. Here the CDR3 reads CASSLGHVDSLQYF. CDR3 bases: TGTGCCAGCAGTTTGGGGCATGTGGACTCCCTTCAGTATTTT.

The chain carries TRBV2 and TRBJ1-2; D remains ambiguous. The CDR3 has 16 amino acids. Trimming left V 1 base short and J 1 base short, with 13 bases between. Germline V gives CDR1 SNHLY, CDR2 FYNNEI. CDR3 region: CASSEGAIPHNYGYTF. CDR3 DNA: TGTGCCAGCAGTGAAGGGGCGATACCCCATAACTATGGCTACACCTTC.

This rearrangement joins TRBV30 to TRBJ1-2, with D perhaps matching TRBD1 (5 bases). Trimming pared 5 bases from V and 8 bases from J, leaving 24 bases between. Looked up from germline, CDR1 is GTSNPN and CDR2 is SVGIG (reference sequence). The CDR3 length is 15 residues. CDR3: CAWGKRDRYREGYTF. CDR3 nucleotides: TGTGCCTGGGGAAAAAGGGACCGATATCGAGAGGGCTACACCTTC.

The chain combines TRBV28 with TRBJ1-2; 7 bases agree with TRBD1. CDR3 length: 14 residues. The V segment lost 5 bases and the J segment 4 bases; nucleotides outside the gene matches: 7. Germline CDR1 reads MDHEN; CDR2 reads SYDVKM. CDR3 nucleotides: TGTGCCAGCAGTACACACAGGGGAGGCTATGGCTACACCTTC. The encoded protein is CASSTHRGGYGYTF.

This clone was counted between two and nine times. This sequence joins TRBV10-1 and TRBJ2-7; D perhaps matches TRBD2 (5 bases). The CDR3 sequence is 15 residues long. The germline CDR1 and CDR2 sequences are WNHNN and SYGVQD (reference sequence). Trimming shortened V by 0 bases and J by 2 bases, and 11 bases separated the two germline ends. As DNA, the CDR3 is TGCGCCAGCAGTGAGTCGACCGGGATAGCCTACGAGCAGTACTTC. Translated, it gives CASSESTGIAYEQYF.

The J gene is TRBJ2-6, the V gene TRBV12-5; D is uncertain. The CDR3 loop spans 16 amino acids. V gave up 0 bases and J gave up 1 base, with 7 bases separating them. The V gene's germline CDR1 is LGHNT and CDR2 FRNRAP. This CDR3 is CASGLVSQSGANVLTF. The CDR3 DNA reads as TGTGCTAGTGGTTTGGTCAGCCAGTCTGGGGCCAACGTCCTGACTTTC.

V is TRBV2 and J is TRBJ2-7, with D possibly TRBD1 on 6 matching bases. With 6 bases removed from V and 3 bases from J, the gap between germline ends came to 18 bases. The CDR3 has 15 residues. The germline CDR1 and CDR2 sequences are SNHLY and FYNNEI. For the CDR3, the DNA is TGTGCCAGCAGGGTTGGGGCAGGGGATCGCTACGAGCAGTACTTC. This sequence encodes CASRVGAGDRYEQYF.

The J gene is TRBJ1-2, the V gene TRBV6-5; D possibly corresponds to TRBD1 (6 bases). V gave up 0 bases and J gave up 8 bases, with 19 bases separating them. This CDR3 has 16 amino acids. Germline V gene lookup returns CDR1 MNHEY and CDR2 SVGAGI. The CDR3 is CASSYSIYLAGEGYTF. The CDR3 DNA sequence: TGTGCCAGCAGTTACTCGATTTATTTGGCAGGGGAGGGCTACACCTTC.

The J gene is TRBJ2-7, the V gene TRBV6-5, with a possible D match to TRBD1 (5 bases). V was shortened by 7 bases and J by 1 base, with 11 bases between the two germline ends. Looked up from germline, CDR1 is MNHEY and CDR2 is SVGAGI. The CDR3 sequence is 13 residues long. CDR3 bases: TGTGCCAGCACATCAGGGTTTTCCTACGAGCAGTACTTC. This codes for CASTSGFSYEQYF.

The gene calls are TRBV6-5 and TRBJ1-2; 7 bases are a match to TRBD1. The CDR3 extends over 16 amino acids. J gave up 0 bases and V 0 bases, and 4 bases lay outside the gene matches. Germline values: CDR1 MNHEY, CDR2 SVGAGI. The CDR3 region is CASSYSGTATNYGYTF. Written as DNA, the CDR3 is TGTGCCAGCAGTTACTCAGGGACAGCAACTAACTATGGCTACACCTTC.

The chain joins TRBV2 to TRBJ1-1, with D uncertain. Trimming took 6 bases from V and 2 from J, leaving 1 base between them. The V gene's germline CDR1 is SNHLY and CDR2 FYNNEI. This CDR3 comprises 10 residues. The CDR3 is CASRNTEAFF. The CDR3 coding sequence is TGTGCCAGCAGAAACACTGAAGCTTTCTTT.

This rearrangement joins TRBV7-2 to TRBJ2-7; D is tentatively TRBD1 or TRBD2 (6 bases each). Germline V gives CDR1 SGHTA, CDR2 FQGNSA. This CDR3 spans 15 amino acids. V gave up 5 bases and J gave up 3 bases, with 17 bases separating them. The CDR3 spells CASSTVRGQIYEQYF. The CDR3 DNA reads as TGTGCCAGCAGCACCGTACGGGGGCAGATCTACGAGCAGTACTTC.

The gene calls are TRBV28 and TRBJ1-5; 11 bases agree with TRBD1. The germline CDR1 and CDR2 sequences are MDHEN and SYDVKM. V lost 6 bases and J lost 1; bases outside the gene matches: 5. The CDR3 runs to 16 residues. DNA for the CDR3: TGTGCCAGCAGACACCGGGACAGGGGGAGCAATCAGCCCCAGCATTTT. Translation: CASRHRDRGSNQPQHF.

This chain connects TRBV4-3 to TRBJ2-3; D tentatively fits TRBD1 or TRBD2 (5 bases each). CDR1 is LGHNA and CDR2 is YSLEER in the germline V gene. V was cut by 0 bases and J by 3 bases, with 13 bases left in between. The CDR3 loop spans 16 amino acids. CDR3 loop: CASSQDWDHATDTQYF. CDR3 DNA: TGCGCCAGCAGCCAAGATTGGGACCACGCGACAGATACGCAGTATTTT.

The chain combines TRBV10-2 with TRBJ1-5, with D unresolved. V was shortened by 6 bases and J by 5 bases, with 11 bases between the two germline ends. The CDR3 sequence is 13 residues long. Germline V gene data show CDR1 as WSHSY and CDR2 as SAAADI. CDR3: CASSDDGDQPQHF. The CDR3 region has the DNA TGCGCCAGCAGCGATGACGGGGATCAGCCCCAGCATTTT.

As to this clone: A far larger clone is just one base off, so this is likely a read error. This same CDR3 is encoded by further DNA sequences in the sample. This chain uses TRBV5-4 with TRBJ2-7, with 12 bases aligning to TRBD1. The V gene's germline CDR1 is SGHNT and CDR2 YYREEE (reference sequence). Unmatched junction bases numbered 10, after V lost 4 bases and J lost 5 bases. This CDR3 comprises 16 residues. The CDR3 nucleotides are TGTGCCAGCAGCCATATGCCCGGGACAGGGGGCGACGAGCAGTACTTC. The encoded protein is CASSHMPGTGGDEQYF.

This clone was seen a single time. This rearrangement joins TRBV7-3 to TRBJ1-3; D is uncertain. The CDR3 loop spans 13 amino acids. Trimming stripped 0 bases from V and 3 bases from J, with 3 bases between. Per the germline V gene, CDR1 is SGHTA and CDR2 is FQGTGA. CDR3 DNA: TGTGCCAGCAGCTTAACCTATGGAAACACCATATATTTT. Translation gives CASSLTYGNTIYF.

In this sample, this clone turned up once. The chain recombines TRBV28 with TRBJ2-5, with D uncertain. The end of the DNA is better explained by TRBJ2-7, so the J call may be wrong. The CDR3 loop spans 14 amino acids. The germline V gene encodes CDR1 MDHEN and CDR2 SYDVKM. The CDR3 DNA is TGTGCCAGCAGTTTAACTTCCAGGACGCACGAGCAGTACTTC. This encodes CASSLTSRTHEQYF.

The V gene is TRBV7-2, the J gene TRBJ1-5; TRBD1 is a possible D gene (6 bases). Trimming left V 1 base short and J 7 bases short, with 14 bases between. The CDR3 consists of 15 residues. Germline loops: CDR1 SGHTA, CDR2 FQGNSA. DNA for the CDR3: TGTGCCAGCAGCTTAGGGGGGGCAGGAGAGCAGCCCCAGCATTTT. The encoded protein is CASSLGGAGEQPQHF.

This clone occurred a few times. The chain combines TRBV27 with TRBJ2-3; 9 nucleotides agree with TRBD1. The length of the CDR3 is 18 residues. V was clipped by 3 bases and J by 2 bases; unmatched bases: 12. The germline CDR1 and CDR2 sequences are MNHEY and SMNVEV (reference sequence). Written as DNA, the CDR3 is TGTGCCAGCAGTTTGGCCAGACAGGGGGTGCAATCCACAGATACGCAGTATTTT. Translated: CASSLARQGVQSTDTQYF.

This sequence joins TRBV7-3 and TRBJ2-2; D remains unclear. Germline V CDR1 and CDR2: SGHTA, FQGTGA. V was cut by 5 bases and J by 2 bases, with 9 bases left in between. CDR3 size: 14 residues. The CDR3 DNA reads TGTGCCAGCAGCCAAACCTTCAACACCGGGGAGCTGTTTTTT. Encoded protein: CASSQTFNTGELFF.

This clone was picked up one time. The chain couples TRBV2 to TRBJ2-5; tentatively, D is TRBD1 (6 bases). The germline CDR1 and CDR2 sequences are SNHLY and FYNNEI. Trimming removed 0 bases from V and 1 base from J, with 12 bases in between. The CDR3 is 16 amino acids. The CDR3 loop reads CASSEAHRTVQETQYF. The CDR3 coding sequence is TGTGCCAGCAGTGAAGCGCACCGGACAGTCCAAGAGACCCAGTACTTC.

The chain is built from TRBV18 and TRBJ1-6; D unresolved. Germline CDR1 is KGHSH and CDR2 is LQKENI. Trimming left V 2 bases short and J 0 bases short, with 11 bases between. This CDR3 has 17 residues. The CDR3 sequence: CASSPSMQSSYNSPLHF. The CDR3 DNA is TGTGCCAGCTCACCATCCATGCAGAGCTCCTATAATTCACCCCTCCACTTT.